This T cell receptor (beta chain) originates from a study of T cells after yellow fever vaccination. Study at large: Preparing low-cell-number fractions relied on SMART-Seq v4 Ultra Low Input.

The CDR3 runs to 15 residues. Germline CDR1 is DFQATT and CDR2 is SNEGSKA (reference sequence). Trimming shortened V by 2 bases and J by 4 bases, and 15 bases separated the two germline ends. Whole-study findings and limits: Weaker overall, the secondary response nonetheless peaked faster (day 5 versus 15). Of the clonotypes, a small share occurred in both CD4 and CD8 compartments.

Comment on this clonotype: As yet, its antigen is unknown.

The study made its TCR cDNA through 5'RACE template switching. That step introduced a universal primer site along with UMIs. MiXCR was run by TCRdb on the 5' RACE reads, yielding one entry per CDR3 protein. The sample lists about 630,000 distinct CDR3 sequences, approximately 13% seen once, with about 15% in the top ten. The clonotype originates from a man aged 25 to 45 who received the YFV17D yellow fever vaccine. The source material was PBMCs, sampled on the day of the yellow fever booster vaccination. The V gene is TRBV20-1, the J gene TRBJ2-1; a possible D gene is TRBD2 (6 bases). The CDR3 protein is CSARPRDWSYNEQFF. DNA of the CDR3: TGCAGTGCTAGACCCCGGGACTGGAGTTACAATGAGCAGTTCTTC.